This is a list of T cell receptor beta chains from one sample in a study of T cells in Graves' hyperthyroidism and ophthalmopathy. From the multiplex PCR reads, TCRdb called clonotypes with MiXCR, one entry per CDR3 protein. The sample lists about 46,000 distinct CDR3 sequences, about 52% occurring once. Source material: peripheral blood or thyroid tissue (not recorded which). The origin of the receptors is a woman aged 45-65 years with Graves' hyperthyroidism. Each CDR3 is given with its conserved first and last residue. The D gene is left open where the match is weak.

v_gene: TRBV12-3/TRBV12-4; d_gene: TRBD2; CDR3aa: CASTMTSGRETQYF
v_gene: TRBV15; d_gene: -; CDR3aa: CATSRVGTRGGTDTQYF
v_gene: TRBV7-8; d_gene: TRBD1; CDR3aa: CASSTDRGSYEQYF
v_gene: TRBV20-1; d_gene: -; CDR3aa: CSANRLANTEAFF
v_gene: TRBV28; d_gene: TRBD2; CDR3aa: CASSPRLAGEETQYF
v_gene: TRBV7-2; d_gene: TRBD1; CDR3aa: CASSPGQGTEAFF
v_gene: TRBV5-4; d_gene: TRBD2; CDR3aa: CASSPGTSGGYTDTQYF
v_gene: TRBV11-2; d_gene: TRBD2; CDR3aa: CASSGTSGSYELYF
v_gene: TRBV5-4; d_gene: TRBD2; CDR3aa: CVSRLSGSWETQYF
v_gene: TRBV29-1; d_gene: TRBD1; CDR3aa: CSVIDRGEQYF
v_gene: TRBV29-1; d_gene: -; CDR3aa: CSVEGRGGTFGEQYF
v_gene: TRBV2; d_gene: -; CDR3aa: CASSEVQYEQYF
v_gene: TRBV28; d_gene: -; CDR3aa: CASTRILPTLGRSYEQYF
v_gene: TRBV7-9; d_gene: -; CDR3aa: CASSLVASGELFF
v_gene: TRBV6-1; d_gene: TRBD2; CDR3aa: CASRQLAGVNEQYF
v_gene: TRBV6-1; d_gene: -; CDR3aa: CASSEANSGNTIYF
v_gene: TRBV10-1; d_gene: TRBD2; CDR3aa: CASSELAGGNEQFF
v_gene: TRBV9; d_gene: -; CDR3aa: CASSVGGTEAFF
v_gene: TRBV6-1; d_gene: TRBD1; CDR3aa: CASRGWRDRVRSYEQYF
v_gene: TRBV10-3; d_gene: -; CDR3aa: CAIRGVAGELFF
v_gene: TRBV2; d_gene: -; CDR3aa: CATTPGLQETQYF
v_gene: TRBV5-5; d_gene: -; CDR3aa: CASSSEAPGPGGTGELFF
v_gene: TRBV20-1; d_gene: TRBD1; CDR3aa: CSAWDRLQPQHF
v_gene: TRBV10-1; d_gene: -; CDR3aa: CASSAPQMNTEAFF
v_gene: TRBV10-3; d_gene: -; CDR3aa: CATNARGSDLNYGYTF
v_gene: TRBV28; d_gene: -; CDR3aa: CANHRDIPRLLRTQYF
v_gene: TRBV11-1; d_gene: -; CDR3aa: CASSLSGENEKLFF
v_gene: TRBV20-1; d_gene: TRBD2; CDR3aa: CSARVHSGRATDTQYF
v_gene: TRBV7-2; d_gene: -; CDR3aa: CASSLVPGEAQPQHF
v_gene: TRBV5-1; d_gene: TRBD1; CDR3aa: CASSSIAGTGNTGELFF
v_gene: TRBV2; d_gene: TRBD2; CDR3aa: CASSGLAGTWGETQYF
v_gene: TRBV2; d_gene: -; CDR3aa: CASRVQVEKLFFGSGTQYF
v_gene: TRBV20-1; d_gene: TRBD2; CDR3aa: CSARVLAGGEQYF
v_gene: TRBV6-5; d_gene: TRBD2; CDR3aa: CGTIGETSGTYEQYF
v_gene: TRBV5-5; d_gene: TRBD1; CDR3aa: CASSRDRGTFHGEKLFF
v_gene: TRBV11-1; d_gene: -; CDR3aa: CASSLGTSRRGETQYF
v_gene: TRBV7-2; d_gene: -; CDR3aa: CASSLPQGREAFF
v_gene: TRBV7-9; d_gene: -; CDR3aa: CASSQPGGGGGGYTF
v_gene: TRBV2; d_gene: -; CDR3aa: CASSDVGGRAETQYF
v_gene: TRBV20-1; d_gene: -; CDR3aa: CSARDLRGTAYEQYF
v_gene: TRBV7-6; d_gene: TRBD2; CDR3aa: CASSLASGTSGAQETQYF
v_gene: TRBV27; d_gene: TRBD1; CDR3aa: CASSASGGWTEAFF
v_gene: TRBV6-1; d_gene: TRBD2; CDR3aa: CASSEQFGTSGRASDTQYF